The present T cell receptor (beta chain) was sequenced within a study of PD-L1 blockade in urothelial cancer. Study background: Specimens of blood held a median count of roughly 150,000 T cells.

Libraries were prepared by immunoSEQ multiplex PCR; TCRdb keeps only in-frame clonotypes and omits some of them. The profile covers 75,000 to 95,000 clones, with approximately 80% appearing a single time and about 7.4% taken by the ten largest. Time point defined: pretreatment peripheral blood. This clone was recorded a few times. The clonotype was recovered from a man aged 35 to 55 with urothelial cancer. Sequenced here: PBMCs, sampled around atezolizumab (anti-PD-L1) treatment.

The CDR3 DNA is TGTGCCAGCAGGGGAGGTCTCGACATGACCTACGAGCAGTACTTC. Translating gives CASRGGLDMTYEQYF. The rearrangement joins TRBV28 to TRBJ2-7; D perhaps matches TRBD2 (6 bases). This CDR3 spans 15 amino acids. Germline V gene data show CDR1 as MDHEN and CDR2 as SYDVKM. Trimming cost V 6 bases and J 2 bases, with 17 bases left between them.